This T cell receptor beta chain was documented in a study of T cell responses to AZD1222 COVID-19 vaccine. Regarding the study as a whole: Spike-specific TCR repertoires showed rising breadth and depth after two AZD1222 doses. Seropositive status at baseline applied to only six AZD1222 recipients. Clonal diversity may have been underestimated, and the donors were mostly white British, with more females than males. Spike-wide vaccine-associated CD4 TCRs dominated at 160-218 and 743-854.

With respect to this clone: Antigen: not known.

The method was immunoSEQ multiplex PCR; TCRdb's version includes in-frame clones alone and lacks a portion of them. The sample has 90,000 to 130,000 clones, around 90% seen once; the top ten hold roughly 15%. Germline CDR1 is MDHEN and CDR2 is SYDVKM. The V and J ends lost 7 bases and 1 base respectively, with 17 bases between them. The CDR3 sequence is 17 residues long. The rearrangement links TRBV28 to TRBJ2-6; D call uncertain. The sequenced sample was peripheral blood, obtained 28 days after the second AZD1222 dose. The sequence derives from an adult who received the AZD1222 COVID-19 vaccine. The CDR3, as DNA: TGTGCCAGCACTCTGGACGGCCGTCCGTCTGGGGCCAACGTCCTGACTTTC. Translated, it gives CASTLDGRPSGANVLTF.